Below, 18 T cell receptor beta chains from the same sample are listed, as sequenced in a study of CD8 T cells in ankylosing spondylitis. Study-wide points: A TCR beta motif of roughly 8 highly homologous variants seemed to mark ankylosing spondylitis blood.

These TCRs' antigens remain unknown. TCRdb reprocessed the 5' RACE reads via MiXCR and lists one record per CDR3 protein. This sample has hundreds of thousands of distinct CDR3 sequences; 12% occur once, and the top ten carry roughly 0.51%. The specimen sequenced was blood, either unsorted or a sorted T cell fraction (not recorded which). These receptors all stem from a male donor with ankylosing spondylitis.

This clonotype was detected only a few times. The chain couples TRBV15 to TRBJ2-2; D call uncertain. Per germline, CDR1 LNHNV and CDR2 YYDKDF (reference sequence). V lost 2 bases and J lost 4, with 8 bases in between. This CDR3 region has 14 residues. The CDR3 bases are TGTGCCACCAGCAGATGGGATTCCACCGGGGAGCTGTTTTTT. This gives the protein CATSRWDSTGELFF.

This clonotype was found a few times. The chain carries TRBV4-3 and TRBJ1-1; 7 nucleotides match TRBD1. Germline trimming cut 7 bases from V and 2 bases from J; bases unmatched to any gene: 10. CDR3 length equals 15 residues. Germline CDR1 is LGHNA and CDR2 is YSLEER. As DNA, the CDR3 is TGCGCCAGCAACACAAGGACAGGCGGCAACACTGAAGCTTTCTTT. It codes for CASNTRTGGNTEAFF.

The chain carries TRBV5-4 and TRBJ2-7; 10 bases align to TRBD2. V gave up 4 bases and J gave up 2 bases; unmatched junction bases: 6. CDR3 length equals 15 residues. CDR1 and CDR2 (germline): SGHNT, YYREEE (reference sequence). The CDR3 coding sequence is TGTGCCAGCAGCCCTAGCGGGGGAAGCCCCTACGAGCAGTACTTC. Amino acids: CASSPSGGSPYEQYF.

This clonotype has a count of ten or more. At one boundary the junction diverges from the germline segment, which might be a read error. The chain has TRBV5-1 and TRBJ1-4; TRBD1 matches at 7 bases. Germline values: CDR1 SGHRS, CDR2 YFSETQ. The CDR3 sequence is 14 residues long. The DNA for the CDR3 is TGTGCCAGCAGTTTAAACAGGGGAAATGAAAAACTGTTTTTT. Protein: CASSLNRGNEKLFF. Variable domain in full (rest from reference TRBV5-1 and TRBJ1-4): KAGVTQTPRYLIKTRGQQVTLSCSPISGHRSVSWYQQTPGQGLQFLFEYFSETQRNKGNFPGRFSGRQFSNSRSEMNVSTLELGDSALYLCASSLNRGNEKLFFGSGTQLSVL.

This clonotype was found a few times. The rearrangement uses TRBV6-1 and TRBJ1-1; D is unresolved. Germline V gene sequence: CDR1 MNHNS, CDR2 SASEGT. V lost 7 bases, J lost 0 bases, and 12 bases lay in between. The length of the CDR3 is 14 residues. The CDR3, as DNA: TGTGCCAGCACCAAATCAGCGATGAACACTGAAGCTTTCTTT. It translates to CASTKSAMNTEAFF.

A few counts support this clonotype. The J gene is TRBJ2-1, the V gene TRBV15; the match to TRBD2 covers 8 bases. The V segment lost 1 base and the J segment 6 bases; nucleotides outside the gene matches: 5. Looked up from germline, CDR1 is LNHNV and CDR2 is YYDKDF (reference sequence). The CDR3 sequence is 15 residues long. The CDR3 DNA sequence: TGTGCCACCAGCAGAGGAGCGGGAGACGGCAATGAGCAGTTCTTC. Translation gives CATSRGAGDGNEQFF.

The genes are TRBV12-3 or TRBV12-4 and TRBJ1-1; D not certain. Trimming took 3 bases from V and 2 from J, leaving 10 bases between them. The CDR3 has 14 amino acids. The CDR3 reads CASSFPGGNTEAFF. The CDR3, as DNA: TGTGCCAGCAGTTTCCCAGGTGGTAACACTGAAGCTTTCTTT.

This clonotype was seen many times. The V gene is TRBV20-1, the J gene TRBJ2-3; tentatively, D is TRBD2 (5 bases). Trimming shortened V by 5 bases and J by 3 bases, and 15 bases separated the two germline ends. The germline gives CDR1 DFQATT, CDR2 SNEGSKA (reference sequence). This CDR3 comprises 14 residues. The CDR3 protein is CSAPSGSGTDTQYF. CDR3 DNA sequence: TGCAGTGCTCCCTCGGGGTCGGGGACAGATACGCAGTATTTT.

V is TRBV3-1 and J is TRBJ1-1; D is possibly TRBD1 (5 bases). V was shortened by 10 bases and J by 2 bases, with 20 bases between the two germline ends. In germline, CDR1 is LGHDT, CDR2 YNNKEL (reference sequence). The length of the CDR3 is 15 residues. The CDR3 protein is CATSLRWTPNTEAFF. CDR3 DNA sequence: TGTGCCACCTCCCTCCGTTGGACACCTAACACTGAAGCTTTCTTT.

This clonotype was counted many times. The V gene is TRBV5-6, the J gene TRBJ2-3; TRBD2 aligns across 11 bases. The CDR3 length is 16 residues. Trimming at V came to 4 bases and at J to 6 bases, leaving 10 bases not matched to a gene. Looked up from germline, CDR1 is SGHDT and CDR2 is YYEEEE. The chain's CDR3 is CASSHNSGRAGDTQYF. CDR3 coding DNA: TGTGCCAGCAGCCACAATAGCGGGAGGGCCGGCGATACGCAGTATTTT.

Ten or more counts support this clonotype. The J gene is TRBJ1-5, the V gene TRBV20-1; the match to TRBD1 covers 7 bases. CDR1 is DFQATT and CDR2 is SNEGSKA in the germline V gene (reference sequence). Unmatched junction bases numbered 9, after V lost 6 bases and J lost 7 bases. The CDR3 extends over 13 amino acids. The CDR3 loop is CSAQTGVGQPQHF. DNA of the CDR3: TGCAGTGCCCAAACAGGGGTAGGACAGCCCCAGCATTTT.

The V gene is TRBV25-1, the J gene TRBJ2-7; 7 bases line up with TRBD1. The CDR3 loop spans 18 amino acids. The V gene end was trimmed by 0 bases and the J gene end by 5 bases; junction bases not matched to a gene: 16. Germline V gene lookup returns CDR1 MGHDK and CDR2 SYGVNS. CDR3 nucleotide sequence: TGTGCCAGCAGTGAATATGAAGTCTTCAACGACAGGGCAAACGAGCAGTACTTC. It encodes CASSEYEVFNDRANEQYF.

In this sample, this clonotype turned up many times. The V and J genes are TRBV20-1 and TRBJ1-1; unclear D gene. The CDR3 is 12 amino acids. Between the trimmed V and J ends, which lost 0 bases and 11 bases, there was a span of 13 bases. CDR1 and CDR2 (germline): DFQATT, SNEGSKA (reference sequence). CDR3 nucleotides: TGCAGTGCTAGAGATCTGGGGTGGGATGCTTTCTTT. Its translation: CSARDLGWDAFF.

The chain links TRBV27 to TRBJ2-3, with 9 bases aligning to TRBD2. The length of the CDR3 is 16 residues. Germline V CDR1 and CDR2: MNHEY, SMNVEV (reference sequence). With 5 bases clipped from V and 6 bases from J, the junction kept 12 bases outside the gene matches. CDR3 amino acids: CASSQLGTSRDDTQYF. The CDR3 region has the DNA TGTGCCAGCAGTCAACTTGGGACTAGCCGGGATGATACGCAGTATTTT.

This clonotype was observed many times. V and J are TRBV5-1 and TRBJ1-2; no definite D call. The CDR3 consists of 14 residues. Germline values: CDR1 SGHRS, CDR2 YFSETQ. Trimming pared 1 base from V and 4 bases from J, leaving 11 bases between. The DNA of the CDR3 is TGCGCCAGCAGCTTGCGGCTGGATACCTATGGCTACACCTTC. Its translation is CASSLRLDTYGYTF.

This clonotype was counted a few times. This chain connects TRBV20-1 to TRBJ1-1; 7 bases map to TRBD1. The J segment lost 6 bases and the V segment lost 2 bases, leaving 3 bases of the junction unmatched. CDR1 and CDR2 (germline): DFQATT, SNEGSKA (reference sequence). The CDR3 extends over 12 amino acids. CDR3 sequence: CSARPQGPEAFF. CDR3 DNA: TGCAGTGCTAGACCACAGGGGCCTGAAGCTTTCTTT.

Only a few counts were recorded for this clonotype. This rearrangement joins TRBV6-2 or TRBV6-3 to TRBJ1-5; no clear D. Germline loops: CDR1 MNHEY, CDR2 SVGEGT. There are 12 residues in the CDR3. Trimming took off 10 bases at V and 3 bases at J, with 10 bases between the two ends. Here the CDR3 reads CATGRPNQPQHF. The CDR3 bases are TGTGCCACCGGGAGACCCAATCAGCCCCAGCATTTT.

The chain carries TRBV7-9 and TRBJ1-5; D is undetermined. V lost 4 bases to trimming and J lost 1 base, with 8 bases between them. Germline-derived CDR1 and CDR2 are SEHNR and FQNEAQ (reference sequence). The CDR3 spans 14 residues. The DNA of the CDR3 is TGTGCCAGCAGCTCGACTCGGAGCAATCAGCCCCAGCATTTT. It specifies CASSSTRSNQPQHF.